The source of this T cell receptor beta chain is a study of blood T cells in healthy people across ages. A J-beta primer mix and a sample-barcoded 5' primer were used in a second PCR of roughly 7 to 12 cycles. A tag from a template-switch adaptor with 12 random nucleotides marked each cDNA molecule. From the 5' RACE reads, TCRdb called clonotypes with MiXCR, one entry per CDR3 protein. Among some 1.1 million distinct CDR3 sequences listed, 35% to 40% were seen once. CDR3 length equals 14 residues. Germline V gene lookup returns CDR1 SEHNR and CDR2 FQNEAQ (reference sequence). Study-level results: Calculation of diversity from one million T cells yielded estimates considered to be underestimates. Researchers said unsorted PBMCs prevented a conclusive naive versus antigen-experienced comparison. A roughly linear age-dependent decrease characterized TCR beta diversity per million T cells.

Of note for this clonotype: Its antigen is not known. The junction shows a germline mismatch at one end, possibly a read error.

The chain has TRBV7-9 and TRBJ1-1, with 8 bases matching TRBD1. Sequenced input: blood. This sequence was found in a man younger than 35 in good health. The CDR3 here is CASSRETGVTGAFF. CDR3 nucleotides: TGTGCCAGCTCAAGGGAGACAGGGGTCACTGGAGCTTTCTTT.